Listed here are 11 T cell receptor beta chains from one sample, sequenced in a study of response to subunit inactivated influenza vaccine. TCRdb re-called the RT-PCR reads through MiXCR, storing one row per CDR3 protein. The profile shows approximately 500,000 distinct CDR3 sequences, approximately 13% of them singletons. The source was PBMCs from blood, collected more than 35 days after vaccination. These receptor sequences come from a man aged 45-65 years who received an inactivated influenza vaccine.

This clonotype was observed a few times. This chain uses TRBV12-3 or TRBV12-4 with TRBJ2-3; D assignment may be TRBD1 or TRBD2 (5 bases each). Trimming cost V 4 bases and J 13 bases, with 12 bases left between them. There are 11 residues in the CDR3. The CDR3 DNA follows: TGTGCCAGCAGTTCGGGACCCCTAGAGTATTTT. It translates to CASSSGPLEYF.

CDR3 DNA sequence: TGTGCCACCAGCAGTAGCGGGGGTTCCTACGAGCAGTACTTC. It codes for CATSSSGGSYEQYF. The J gene is TRBJ2-7, the V gene TRBV15, with TRBD2 identical over 9 bases. There are 14 residues in the CDR3. In germline, CDR1 is LNHNV, CDR2 YYDKDF (reference sequence). J was trimmed by 1 base and V by 3 bases; bases with no gene match: 1.

The chain is built from TRBV12-3 or TRBV12-4 and TRBJ1-2; weak D call: TRBD1 (6 bases). The CDR3 length is 15 residues. The V end was cut by 4 bases, the J end by 7 bases, with 19 bases between. For the CDR3, the DNA is TGTGCCAGCAGTTCCTCCGGGACACAGCAGGGTGGCTACACCTTC. It is translated as CASSSSGTQQGGYTF.

This clonotype has just a few counts. The CDR3 nucleotides are TGCAGCGTTGCTGGGACAGGGGATTCTGGGGCCAACGTCCTGACTTTC. Translation gives CSVAGTGDSGANVLTF. This chain connects TRBV29-1 to TRBJ2-6; TRBD1 aligns across 10 bases. This CDR3 has 16 amino acids. The V and J ends lost 4 bases and 1 base, in that order; junction bases with no gene match: 4. The V gene's germline CDR1 is SQVTM and CDR2 ANQGSEA.

In this sample, this clonotype turned up a few times. V is TRBV5-6 and J is TRBJ2-1, with D unresolved. The CDR3 spans 12 residues. Trimming removed 1 base at V and 9 bases at J, with 8 bases between. Germline loops: CDR1 SGHDT, CDR2 YYEEEE. CDR3 sequence (DNA): TGTGCCAGCAGCTTGTCGGCGTTTGAGCAGTTCTTC. This codes for CASSLSAFEQFF. Based on the CDR3 plus reference TRBV5-6 and TRBJ2-1, the full variable domain is DAGVTQSPTHLIKTRGQQVTLRCSPKSGHDTVSWYQQALGQGPQFIFQYYEEEERQRGNFPDRFSGHQFPNYSSELNVNALLLGDSALYLCASSLSAFEQFFGPGTRLTVL.

This chain joins TRBV18 and TRBJ2-1; TRBD2 is a possible D gene (6 bases). Germline V gene data show CDR1 as KGHSH and CDR2 as LQKENI. The CDR3 has 14 amino acids. V shed 2 bases and J shed 7 bases, with 12 bases lying between them. CDR3 DNA: TGTGCCAGCTCACCATCTTCAGGAGGGAATGAGCAGTTCTTC. Translated, it gives CASSPSSGGNEQFF.

This clonotype was detected only a few times. The rearrangement uses TRBV6-2 or TRBV6-3 and TRBJ2-1; 9 nucleotides match TRBD2. Germline V gene data show CDR1 as MNHEY and CDR2 as SVGEGT. V dropped 7 bases and J dropped 7; count of bases not matched to a gene: 11. This CDR3 spans 15 amino acids. CDR3 in amino acids: CASIQRREGRNEQFF. CDR3 in DNA: TGTGCCAGCATCCAGCGGCGGGAGGGCCGAAATGAGCAGTTCTTC.

Note on this clonotype: This may be a read error, as it is one base from a much larger clone. The chain carries TRBV20-1 and TRBJ1-6, with 7 positions matching TRBD1. The germline V gene has CDR1 DFQATT and CDR2 SNEGSKA (reference sequence). The CDR3 spans 17 residues. CDR3: CCARANPLTGISSPLHF. Here the CDR3 DNA reads TGCTGTGCTAGAGCGAATCCTTTGACAGGGATAAGCTCACCCCTCCACTTT.

This clonotype was seen a handful of times. The V and J genes are TRBV14 and TRBJ2-5, with a weak D call TRBD2 (6 bases). CDR1 is SGHDN and CDR2 is FVKESK in the germline V gene. V shed 4 bases and J shed 2 bases, with 14 bases lying between them. The CDR3 runs to 15 residues. CDR3 bases: TGTGCCAGCAGCCGCCCGAGGGCGGGACAAGAGACCCAGTACTTC. It is translated as CASSRPRAGQETQYF.

There are many counts of this clonotype. The genes are TRBV20-1 and TRBJ2-3; 10 nucleotides line up with TRBD2. CDR1 and CDR2 from the germline V gene are DFQATT and SNEGSKA (reference sequence). The CDR3 contains 15 residues. V lost 1 base to trimming and J lost 4 bases; unmatched junction nucleotides: 5. CDR3 coding DNA: TGCAGTGCTAGAGTGGAGCGGGGGGGGTCAGATACGCAGTATTTT. Translated, it gives CSARVERGGSDTQYF.

This chain joins TRBV12-3 or TRBV12-4 and TRBJ2-1; D may match TRBD1 or TRBD2 (5 bases each). The CDR3 has 14 residues. With 3 bases removed from V and 9 bases from J, the gap between germline ends came to 15 bases. The CDR3: CASSFWPGAGEQFF. CDR3 coding DNA: TGTGCCAGCAGTTTTTGGCCCGGGGCCGGTGAGCAGTTCTTC.